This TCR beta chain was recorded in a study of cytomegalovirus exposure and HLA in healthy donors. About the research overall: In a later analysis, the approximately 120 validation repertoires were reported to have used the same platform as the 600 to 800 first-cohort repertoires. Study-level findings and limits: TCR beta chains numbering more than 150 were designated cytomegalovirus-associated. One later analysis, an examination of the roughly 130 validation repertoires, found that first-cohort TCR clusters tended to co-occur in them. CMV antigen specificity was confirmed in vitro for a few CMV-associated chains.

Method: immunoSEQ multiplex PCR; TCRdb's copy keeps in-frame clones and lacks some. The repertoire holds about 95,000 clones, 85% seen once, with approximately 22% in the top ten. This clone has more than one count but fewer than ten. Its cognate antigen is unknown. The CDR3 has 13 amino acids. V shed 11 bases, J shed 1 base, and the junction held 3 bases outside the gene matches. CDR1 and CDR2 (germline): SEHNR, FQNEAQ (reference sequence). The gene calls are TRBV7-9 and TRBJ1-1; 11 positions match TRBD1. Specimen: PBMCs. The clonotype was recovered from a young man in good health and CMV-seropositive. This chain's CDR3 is CAADRGQNTEAFF. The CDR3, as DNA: TGTGCCGCGGACAGGGGGCAGAACACTGAAGCTTTCTTT. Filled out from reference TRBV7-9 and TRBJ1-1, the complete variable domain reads DTGVSQNPRHKITKRGQNVTFRCDPISEHNRLYWYRQTLGQGPEFLTYFQNEAQLEKSRLLSDRFSAERPKGSFSTLEIQRTEQGDSAMYLCAADRGQNTEAFFGQGTRLTVV.